Listed here are 31 T cell receptor beta chains from one sample, sequenced in a study of long-term antiretroviral therapy in people with HIV. The assay used was immunoSEQ (version v3.0), run at survey level. The protocol was immunoSEQ multiplex PCR, while the TCRdb copy is restricted to in-frame clones and leaves out a portion. In the table there are about 21,000 clones, around 84% of which are singletons. Material: unsorted PBMCs, obtained 0.2 years after starting antiretroviral therapy. The receptors were gathered from a woman under 40 with HIV.

The gene calls are TRBV5-1 and TRBJ2-5; 7 bases match TRBD1. Germline CDR1 SGHRS, CDR2 YFSETQ. The CDR3 covers 15 residues. After removal of 0 bases from V and 1 base from J, the junction contained 3 bases not matched to a gene. The CDR3 DNA reads as TGCGCCAGCAGCTTGGGGACAGGAGTCCAAGAGACCCAGTACTTC. It encodes CASSLGTGVQETQYF. The complete variable domain, with remaining parts taken from reference TRBV5-1 and TRBJ2-5, reads KAGVTQTPRYLIKTRGQQVTLSCSPISGHRSVSWYQQTPGQGLQFLFEYFSETQRNKGNFPGRFSGRQFSNSRSEMNVSTLELGDSALYLCASSLGTGVQETQYFGPGTRLLVL.

The V gene is TRBV15, the J gene TRBJ1-6, with D unresolved. V gave up 0 bases and J gave up 8 bases, with 5 bases separating them. This CDR3 has 13 amino acids. The germline gives CDR1 LNHNV, CDR2 YYDKDF (reference sequence). CDR3 in DNA: TGTGCCACCAGCAGAGAGCGATATTCACCCCTCCACTTT. Its protein product is CATSRERYSPLHF.

This clone appeared once. This rearrangement joins TRBV11-1 to TRBJ1-2; 8 bases are a match to TRBD1. The ends lost 1 base at V and 6 bases at J; junction bases unmatched: 7. CDR1 and CDR2 from the germline V gene are SGHAT and FQDESV (reference sequence). The CDR3 is 15 amino acids. DNA for the CDR3: TGTGCCAGCAGCTTAGACCCCCCAGGGGGCGATGGCTACACCTTC. Amino acids: CASSLDPPGGDGYTF. The whole variable domain, remainder taken from reference TRBV11-1 and TRBJ1-2, is EAEVAQSPRYKITEKSQAVAFWCDPISGHATLYWYRQILGQGPELLVQFQDESVVDDSQLPKDRFSAERLKGVDSTLKIQPAELGDSAMYLCASSLDPPGGDGYTFGSGTRLTVV.

The chain employs TRBV27 and TRBJ1-3, with a tentative D call TRBD1 (5 bases). Germline values: CDR1 MNHEY, CDR2 SMNVEV (reference sequence). Trimming removed 11 bases from V and 0 bases from J, with 11 bases in between. The CDR3 totals 13 residues. CDR3 sequence: CAAGTASGNTIYF. In DNA form, the CDR3 reads TGTGCCGCAGGGACGGCCTCTGGAAACACCATATATTTT.

This rearrangement joins TRBV19 to TRBJ1-5; TRBD1 is a possible D gene (6 bases). Germline V gives CDR1 LNHDA, CDR2 SQIVND (reference sequence). The V end lost 6 bases, the J end lost 4 bases, and 25 bases lay between the germline ends. The CDR3 sequence is 18 residues long. The CDR3 loop reads CASSHPLPNRGSNQPQHF. CDR3 DNA: TGTGCCAGTAGCCATCCCCTGCCCAATAGGGGGAGTAATCAGCCCCAGCATTTT. Supplemented by reference TRBV19 and TRBJ1-5, the full variable domain reads DGGITQSPKYLFRKEGQNVTLSCEQNLNHDAMYWYRQDPGQGLRLIYYSQIVNDFQKGDIAEGYSVSREKKESFPLTVTSAQKNPTAFYLCASSHPLPNRGSNQPQHFGDGTRLSIL.

This clone was recorded once. The V call is TRBV27, the J call TRBJ1-5; D is possibly TRBD1 (5 bases). With 5 bases removed from V and 2 bases from J, the gap between germline ends came to 19 bases. Germline V lookup: CDR1 MNHEY, CDR2 SMNVEV (reference sequence). The CDR3 extends over 17 amino acids. CDR3 in DNA: TGTGCCAGCAGTGTCACACCGAGCATAGGGGGCAATCAGCCCCAGCATTTT. Protein sequence: CASSVTPSIGGNQPQHF.

The chain combines TRBV6-1 with TRBJ1-6; TRBD1 aligns across 7 bases. From germline, CDR1 is MNHNS and CDR2 SASEGT. This CDR3 contains 15 residues. The V and J ends lost 5 bases and 4 bases, in that order; junction bases with no gene match: 5. The CDR3 loop is CASSRDRSYNSPLHF. The CDR3 DNA reads TGTGCCAGCAGTCGGGACAGAAGTTATAATTCACCCCTCCACTTT.

As to this clone: This CDR3 is also generated by other DNA sequences in the sample. The J gene is TRBJ1-5, the V gene TRBV15, with D unclear. Germline lookup yields CDR1 LNHNV and CDR2 YYDKDF (reference sequence). Trimming left V 0 bases short and J 4 bases short, with 10 bases between. CDR3 size: 15 residues. The CDR3 DNA is TGTGCCACCAGCAGAGATCCTTCGAGTAATCAGCCCCAGCATTTT. The encoded protein is CATSRDPSSNQPQHF. The variable domain in full, completed from reference TRBV15 and TRBJ1-5, reads DAMVIQNPRYQVTQFGKPVTLSCSQTLNHNVMYWYQQKSSQAPKLLFHYYDKDFNNEADTPDNFQSRRPNTSFCFLDIRSPGLGDTAMYLCATSRDPSSNQPQHFGDGTRLSIL.

This chain connects TRBV27 to TRBJ1-2; no clear D. Trimming cost V 3 bases and J 3 bases, with 26 bases left between them. The CDR3 is made up of 19 amino acids. CDR1 and CDR2 from the germline V gene are MNHEY and SMNVEV (reference sequence). CDR3 bases: TGTGCCAGCAGTTTCTCCCCCCTTTTGCGGTCCGCGGACCACTATGGCTACACCTTC. Residues: CASSFSPLLRSADHYGYTF.

The chain recombines TRBV2 with TRBJ2-3; possible D gene TRBD2, 5 bases. V lost 6 bases, J lost 1 base, and 14 bases lay in between. Germline-derived CDR1 and CDR2 are SNHLY and FYNNEI. The CDR3 spans 15 residues. CDR3 DNA sequence: TGTGCCAGCAGCGGGGTCAGGATGGGCACAGATACGCAGTATTTT. Its translation: CASSGVRMGTDTQYF.

The genes are TRBV7-9 and TRBJ2-3, with TRBD2 identical over 7 bases. Germline CDR1 reads SEHNR; CDR2 reads FQNEAQ (reference sequence). The CDR3 extends over 14 amino acids. The V segment lost 6 bases and the J segment 2 bases; nucleotides outside the gene matches: 5. CDR3 nucleotides: TGTGCCAGCAGTTGGGGGGGTACCACAGATACGCAGTATTTT. Translation gives CASSWGGTTDTQYF.

The rearrangement joins TRBV9 to TRBJ1-2, with D unresolved. Deletions cut 0 bases from V and 5 bases from J, with 5 bases between. The CDR3 spans 12 residues. Per the germline V gene, CDR1 is SGDLS and CDR2 is YYNGEE. CDR3 loop: CASSVAPYGYTF. Written as DNA, the CDR3 is TGTGCCAGCAGCGTAGCCCCTTATGGCTACACCTTC.

This chain uses TRBV29-1 with TRBJ1-6, with D possibly matching TRBD1 (5 bases). Trimming took 6 bases from V and 5 from J, leaving 11 bases between them. CDR3 size: 13 residues. The germline V gene has CDR1 SQVTM and CDR2 ANQGSEA. The CDR3 loop is CSVRDVNNSPLHF. CDR3 nucleotide sequence: TGCAGCGTCCGGGACGTCAATAATTCACCCCTCCACTTT.

This clone occurred a few times. The chain has TRBV19 and TRBJ2-1, with no clear D. The germline CDR1 and CDR2 sequences are LNHDA and SQIVND (reference sequence). CDR3 length: 12 residues. V was pared by 5 bases and J by 4 bases, with 6 bases between. Written as DNA, the CDR3 is TGTGCCAGTAGTGCCCGTTACAATGAGCAGTTCTTC. It is translated as CASSARYNEQFF.

In its sample, this clone was seen once. The V call is TRBV10-3, the J call TRBJ1-2; D is undetermined. The V gene's germline CDR1 is ENHRY and CDR2 SYGVKD. The CDR3 covers 10 residues. Trimming removed 7 bases from V and 6 bases from J, with 6 bases in between. CDR3 residues: CAINNDGYTF. In DNA form, the CDR3 reads TGTGCCATCAACAATGATGGCTACACCTTC.

This chain connects TRBV10-3 to TRBJ1-1; TRBD1 matches 7 bases. V shed 10 bases and J 1 base; nucleotides not matched to a gene: 6. Germline CDR1 ENHRY, CDR2 SYGVKD. The CDR3 has 13 amino acids. CDR3 sequence: CATLGTANTEAFF. Here the CDR3 DNA reads TGTGCCACCCTAGGGACAGCGAACACTGAAGCTTTCTTT.

The chain employs TRBV6-1 and TRBJ1-1; 7 bases agree with TRBD1. CDR3 length: 14 residues. Germline CDR1 MNHNS, CDR2 SASEGT. After removal of 7 bases from V and 4 bases from J, the junction contained 9 bases not matched to a gene. CDR3 sequence reads: CASNFRQGSTEAFF. CDR3 DNA sequence: TGTGCCAGCAATTTTAGACAGGGCAGCACTGAAGCTTTCTTT.

The chain joins TRBV5-4 to TRBJ1-2; maybe TRBD1 (5 bases). Between the trimmed V and J ends, which lost 4 bases and 0 bases, there was a span of 13 bases. This CDR3 is 15 amino acids long. Germline V gene lookup returns CDR1 SGHNT and CDR2 YYREEE (reference sequence). This CDR3 is CASSQRQSSNYGYTF. CDR3 DNA sequence: TGTGCCAGCAGCCAGAGACAGAGCTCTAACTATGGCTACACCTTC.

The chain recombines TRBV27 with TRBJ1-5, with D perhaps TRBD1 (5 bases). The length of the CDR3 is 17 residues. V lost 6 bases and J lost 2, with 20 bases in between. Germline CDR1 MNHEY, CDR2 SMNVEV (reference sequence). The CDR3 sequence: CASSRAWGGNRNQPQHF. The CDR3 nucleotides are TGTGCCAGCAGCCGAGCCTGGGGGGGTAATCGCAATCAGCCCCAGCATTTT.

The chain joins TRBV4-1 to TRBJ2-3; 8 bases are shared with TRBD1. V trimming: 1 base; J trimming: 4 bases; junction bases outside the gene matches: 10. CDR1 is MGHRA, CDR2 YSYEKL, per germline. This CDR3 has 17 amino acids. DNA of the CDR3: TGCGCCAGCAGCCAAGGATGGACAGGGACAGTGGCAGATACGCAGTATTTT. Translated, it gives CASSQGWTGTVADTQYF.

The CDR3, as DNA: TGTGCCAGCAGCGTAGACAGTCACACCGGGGAGCTGTTTTTT. Translation gives CASSVDSHTGELFF. The chain carries TRBV7-9 and TRBJ2-2; the D gene is possibly TRBD1 (5 bases). CDR1 and CDR2 from the germline V gene are SEHNR and FQNEAQ (reference sequence). There are 14 residues in the CDR3. Between the trimmed V and J ends, which lost 5 bases and 3 bases, there was a span of 10 bases.

The V gene is TRBV19, the J gene TRBJ2-6; D not certain. The germline CDR1 and CDR2 sequences are LNHDA and SQIVND (reference sequence). The CDR3 is 17 residues long. The ends were cut back, 0 bases at V and 0 bases at J, with 9 bases in the middle. CDR3 DNA sequence: TGTGCCAGTAGTATAGACGGTGACGGCTCTGGGGCCAACGTCCTGACTTTC. Its translation: CASSIDGDGSGANVLTF.

The V call is TRBV6-1, the J call TRBJ2-3, with TRBD2 as a possible D gene (5 bases). Germline V gives CDR1 MNHNS, CDR2 SASEGT. V lost 8 bases and J 5 bases, leaving 8 bases between the germline ends. This CDR3 has 11 residues. CDR3 sequence: CASYRGDTQYF. The CDR3 DNA reads TGTGCCAGCTACCGGGGAGATACGCAGTATTTT.

This rearrangement joins TRBV19 to TRBJ1-5; 9 nucleotides match TRBD1. With V trimmed by 5 bases and J by 2 bases, 4 bases remained unmatched. CDR1 and CDR2 (germline): LNHDA, SQIVND (reference sequence). The CDR3 has 15 residues. CDR3 nucleotide sequence: TGTGCCAGTAGTCCGACAGGGGGAGGCAATCAGCCCCAGCATTTT. It encodes CASSPTGGGNQPQHF.

The chain links TRBV2 to TRBJ2-1; D perhaps matches TRBD2 (6 bases). Germline CDR1 and CDR2: SNHLY and FYNNEI. This CDR3 spans 13 amino acids. V was shortened by 8 bases and J by 10 bases, with 18 bases between the two germline ends. CDR3 DNA: TGTGCCAGCCCCCCAAGGAGGGGCCAGGAGCAGTTCTTC. Amino acid sequence: CASPPRRGQEQFF. The whole variable domain, filled in from reference TRBV2 and TRBJ2-1, reads EPEVTQTPSHQVTQMGQEVILRCVPISNHLYFYWYRQILGQKVEFLVSFYNNEISEKSEIFDDQFSVERPDGSNFTLKIRSTKLEDSAMYFCASPPRRGQEQFFGPGTRLTVL.

The V call is TRBV6-1, the J call TRBJ1-2, with D uncertain. Trimming cost V 8 bases and J 8 bases, with 18 bases left between them. The length of the CDR3 is 13 residues. CDR1 is MNHNS, CDR2 SASEGT, per germline. The CDR3 DNA reads TGTGCCAGCTGGGCCGGGGTGGTGTGGGGCTACACCTTC. Translation gives CASWAGVVWGYTF.

The rearrangement links TRBV10-2 to TRBJ2-3; D is perhaps TRBD1 (6 bases). Trimming shortened V by 3 bases and J by 3 bases, and 10 bases separated the two germline ends. The germline gives CDR1 WSHSY, CDR2 SAAADI. This CDR3 region has 14 residues. The CDR3 bases are TGCGCCAGCAGTGATTGGGGGCAAACAGATACGCAGTATTTT. Protein: CASSDWGQTDTQYF.

This clone was observed a handful of times. The chain is built from TRBV15 and TRBJ2-5, with D unresolved. This CDR3 has 15 amino acids. CDR1 LNHNV and CDR2 YYDKDF come from the germline V gene (reference sequence). V was shortened by 0 bases and J by 1 base, with 9 bases between the two germline ends. The CDR3 nucleotides read TGTGCCACCAGCAGAGATCCCAACAGCCAAGAGACCCAGTACTTC. As protein: CATSRDPNSQETQYF.

The rearrangement links TRBV7-6 to TRBJ2-5; TRBD2 matches 9 bases. V shed 5 bases and J 1 base; nucleotides not matched to a gene: 5. This CDR3 contains 15 residues. Looked up from germline, CDR1 is SGHVS and CDR2 is FNYEAQ. CDR3 sequence (DNA): TGTGCCAGCAGCCCCAGCGGGGGGCGCCAAGAGACCCAGTACTTC. As protein: CASSPSGGRQETQYF.

This chain joins TRBV18 and TRBJ2-5; 9 bases line up with TRBD2. CDR1 KGHSH and CDR2 LQKENI come from the germline V gene. The V and J ends lost 2 bases and 0 bases, in that order; junction bases with no gene match: 4. This CDR3 has 16 residues. CDR3 sequence reads: CASSPTAGGHQETQYF. For the CDR3, the DNA is TGTGCCAGCTCACCAACAGCGGGGGGACACCAAGAGACCCAGTACTTC.

The V call is TRBV7-3, the J call TRBJ2-1, with 9 bases matching TRBD2. The germline V gene encodes CDR1 SGHTA and CDR2 FQGTGA. This CDR3 is 17 amino acids long. Trimming cost V 2 bases and J 4 bases; bases outside gene matches: 9. The CDR3 DNA reads TGTGCCAGCAGCTTACGCGGGGGGGCTGGAATGTACAATGAGCAGTTCTTC. Translating it yields CASSLRGGAGMYNEQFF.